A selection of T cell receptor beta chains follows, all from one sample in a study of control samples from healthy donors and cancer patients. Here immunoSEQ multiplex PCR was the method, and the copy in TCRdb shows in-frame clones only, minus some. This table has some 79,000 clones, roughly 87% appearing once. Sequencing was carried out using blood. The receptors shown here come from a woman in her fifties or sixties in good health. The CDR3 runs from the conserved cysteine through the conserved F or W. The D gene is left open where the match is weak. Size is omitted from some rows. Given values are once, few, many or a class for expanded clones.

j_gene	v_gene	d_gene	abundance	CDR3aa	CDR3nt
TRBJ2-1	TRBV19	NA	NA	CASSPSPLLGQFF	TGTGCCAGTAGTCCTTCCCCCCTTCTTGGGCAGTTCTTC
TRBJ2-3	TRBV6-1	TRBD1	NA	CASSDWTGSDTQYF	TGTGCCAGCAGTGATTGGACAGGGTCAGATACGCAGTATTTT
TRBJ1-5	TRBV12-3/TRBV12-4	NA	NA	CASSSGQGQPQHF	TGTGCCAGCAGTTCGGGTCAAGGCCAGCCCCAGCATTTT
TRBJ1-2	TRBV19	NA	once	CASGRPTNYGYTF	TGTGCCAGTGGCCGCCCGACGAACTATGGCTACACCTTC
TRBJ1-2	TRBV11-2	NA	NA	CASSLDGRLYGYTF	TGTGCCAGCAGCTTAGACGGACGGCTCTATGGCTACACCTTC
TRBJ1-1	TRBV29-1	NA	NA	CSVLRTNTEAFF	TGCAGCGTTCTTCGTACGAACACTGAAGCTTTCTTT
TRBJ2-5	TRBV24-1	TRBD2	NA	CATSDALGLAETQYF	TGTGCCACCAGTGACGCGTTGGGACTAGCGGAGACCCAGTACTTC
TRBJ1-2	TRBV19	NA	NA	CASRWGEYGYTF	TGTGCCAGTCGGTGGGGCGAGTATGGCTACACCTTC
TRBJ1-3	TRBV6-5	NA	once	CATRRGSGNTIYF	TGTGCCACCCGAAGAGGGTCTGGAAACACCATATATTTT
TRBJ2-3	TRBV6-8	NA	once	CASSYDREDTQYF	TGTGCCAGCAGTTATGATAGAGAAGATACGCAGTATTTT
TRBJ2-7	TRBV6-5	NA	NA	CASSLDSYEQYF	TGTGCCAGCAGCCTCGACAGCTACGAGCAGTACTTC
TRBJ2-5	TRBV5-1	TRBD2	NA	CASSGRSGTSGSRQEAQYF	TGCGCCAGCAGCGGTCGATCCGGGACTAGCGGGTCCCGGCAAGAGGCCCAGTACTTC
TRBJ2-3	TRBV30	TRBD2	once	CAWRRAGGADTQYF	TGTGCCTGGAGGAGGGCGGGAGGTGCAGATACGCAGTATTTT
TRBJ2-7	TRBV5-6	NA	NA	CASSMQTYEQYF	TGTGCCAGCAGCATGCAGACCTACGAGCAGTACTTC
TRBJ2-1	TRBV6-5	TRBD1	NA	CASSYSGTGNEQFF	TGTGCCAGCAGTTACTCAGGGACAGGGAATGAGCAGTTCTTC
TRBJ1-5	TRBV5-1	NA	few	CASSSGQYNQPQHF	TGCGCCAGCAGCTCAGGACAGTACAATCAGCCCCAGCATTTT
TRBJ1-4	TRBV7-9	TRBD1	NA	CASSLILTGVEEKLFF	TGTGCCAGCAGCTTAATCTTGACAGGGGTAGAAGAAAAACTGTTTTTT
TRBJ1-1	TRBV19	NA	NA	CASSPRGVNTEAFF	TGTGCCAGTAGTCCAAGGGGAGTGAACACTGAAGCTTTCTTT
TRBJ2-5	TRBV15	NA	NA	CATSLATSIAETQYF	TGTGCCACCAGCCTCGCTACTAGTATCGCAGAGACCCAGTACTTC
TRBJ1-3	TRBV5-8	NA	NA	CASSREKFSGNTIYF	TGTGCCAGCAGCAGGGAGAAGTTCTCTGGAAACACCATATATTTT
TRBJ2-1	TRBV6-6	NA	NA	CASSPPGEDEQFF	TGTGCCAGCAGCCCCCCGGGGGAGGATGAGCAGTTCTTC
TRBJ1-2	TRBV2	TRBD1	NA	CASRRTGAPLNYGYTF	TGTGCCAGTCGGAGGACAGGGGCCCCACTTAACTATGGCTACACCTTC
TRBJ2-3	TRBV24-1	TRBD2	NA	CATSPFRVSGRGPDTQYF	TGTGCCACCAGTCCATTCCGAGTCAGCGGGAGGGGGCCAGATACGCAGTATTTT
TRBJ1-1	TRBV7-9	NA	NA	CASSLVSRGWNTAEAFF	TGTGCCAGCAGCTTAGTTTCCAGGGGTTGGAATACAGCTGAAGCTTTCTTT
TRBJ2-7	TRBV10-3	NA	NA	CAISVPRDLTSYEQYF	TGTGCCATCAGCGTTCCCCGGGACTTAACTTCCTACGAGCAGTACTTC
TRBJ2-1	TRBV7-7	TRBD2	NA	CASSLTVLSGIEGSEQFF	TGTGCTAGCAGCCTTACCGTACTTAGCGGGATCGAGGGTAGTGAGCAGTTCTTC
TRBJ1-5	TRBV7-6	NA	NA	CASSLSGSGNQPQHF	TGTGCCAGCAGCTTATCAGGTTCGGGCAATCAGCCCCAGCATTTT
TRBJ2-7	TRBV18	NA	few	CASSRGSSYEQYF	TGTGCCAGCTCACGAGGCAGCTCCTACGAGCAGTACTTC
TRBJ2-1	TRBV9	NA	few	CASSVGVAEYNEQFF	TGTGCCAGCAGCGTAGGAGTAGCAGAGTACAATGAGCAGTTCTTC
TRBJ2-5	TRBV5-8	NA	NA	CASSLGKWSELQETQYF	TGTGCCAGCAGCTTGGGAAAGTGGTCCGAACTTCAAGAGACCCAGTACTTC
TRBJ2-3	TRBV4-1	TRBD1	once	CASSFRQGLEDTQYF	TGCGCCAGCAGCTTCCGACAGGGGCTAGAAGATACGCAGTATTTT
TRBJ2-7	TRBV11-2	NA	NA	CASRPDSYEQYF	TGTGCCAGCAGGCCCGACTCCTACGAGCAGTACTTC
TRBJ1-2	TRBV7-9	NA	few	CASSRDLDGYTF	TGTGCCAGCAGCAGGGACCTAGATGGCTACACCTTC
TRBJ2-4	TRBV5-4	NA	NA	CASSPRTGQNIQYF	TGTGCCAGCAGCCCCCGGACTGGTCAAAACATTCAGTACTTC
TRBJ1-1	TRBV28	NA	NA	CASNGDDTEAFF	TGTGCCAGCAATGGGGACGACACTGAAGCTTTCTTT
TRBJ2-7	TRBV28	NA	NA	CASSPRPSDYEQYF	TGTGCCAGCAGCCCCCGTCCCTCGGACTACGAGCAGTACTTC
TRBJ1-5	TRBV28	NA	NA	CASSLKGMQPQHF	TGTGCCAGCAGTTTGAAAGGGATGCAGCCCCAGCATTTT
TRBJ2-7	TRBV28	TRBD1	NA	CASSLPSGGEQYF	TGTGCCAGCAGTTTACCATCAGGGGGCGAGCAGTACTTC
TRBJ2-1	TRBV12-3/TRBV12-4	NA	NA	CASSRLTSKQFF	TGTGCCAGCAGCCGACTTACTAGCAAGCAGTTCTTC
TRBJ2-3	TRBV2	TRBD2	once	CASLGLAGGPLSDTQYF	TGTGCCAGCTTGGGACTAGCGGGAGGGCCGTTGTCAGATACGCAGTATTTT
TRBJ2-2	TRBV3-1/TRBV3-2	TRBD2	NA	CASSQVGLAGNTGELFF	TGTGCCAGCAGCCAAGTGGGCCTAGCGGGAAACACCGGGGAGCTGTTTTTT
TRBJ2-1	TRBV29-1	NA	NA	CSVETSHSSYNEQFF	TGCAGCGTTGAAACTAGCCACAGCTCCTACAATGAGCAGTTCTTC
TRBJ1-2	TRBV6-6	NA	few	CASSSETLGGYGYTF	TGTGCCAGCAGTTCCGAGACCCTTGGAGGGTATGGCTACACCTTC
TRBJ1-6	TRBV4-1	NA	NA	CASSLSRSFNSPLHF	TGCGCCAGCAGCCTAAGCAGGAGCTTTAATTCACCCCTCCACTTT
TRBJ1-4	TRBV6-6	NA	NA	CASSYRHRFGVEKLFF	TGTGCCAGCAGTTATCGGCACCGATTCGGGGTTGAAAAACTGTTTTTT
TRBJ1-2	TRBV18	NA	NA	CASSPPGSSNYGYTF	TGTGCCAGCTCACCACCCGGCAGTTCTAACTATGGCTACACCTTC
TRBJ2-7	TRBV7-8	TRBD2	NA	CASSFEFPGLAGGPAYEQYF	TGTGCCAGCAGCTTCGAATTCCCCGGACTAGCGGGAGGACCCGCCTACGAGCAGTACTTC
TRBJ1-2	TRBV14	NA	NA	CASSRFRDTLYGYTF	TGTGCCAGCAGCCGATTCAGGGACACCCTCTATGGCTACACCTTC
TRBJ2-3	TRBV10-3	TRBD2	NA	CAISGLADTDTQYF	TGTGCCATCAGTGGGCTAGCGGACACAGATACGCAGTATTTT
TRBJ2-3	TRBV7-9	TRBD2	once	CASSWSSGTSTDTQYF	TGTGCCAGCAGCTGGAGTAGCGGGACTAGCACAGATACGCAGTATTTT
TRBJ2-2	TRBV6-4	NA	NA	CASSDGDTGELFF	TGTGCCAGCAGTGACGGGGACACCGGGGAGCTGTTTTTT
TRBJ2-3	TRBV10-3	NA	NA	CAISSKSGGGATDTQYF	TGTGCCATCAGCTCAAAGAGCGGTGGGGGGGCCACAGATACGCAGTATTTT